This T cell receptor beta chain was sequenced during a study of cytomegalovirus exposure and HLA in healthy donors. Study-wide points: The listing of roughly 160 TCR beta chains classed them as cytomegalovirus-associated. Upon later analysis, TCR association rates were observed to vary by HLA locus, being highest for DRB1 and lowest for HLA-C. The Asian-associated ancestry cluster reportedly had fewer N-insertions than the 666-donor mean in a later analysis.

CDR1 is MNHEY and CDR2 is SVGAGI in the germline V gene. The junction had 9 bases not matched to a gene; V was cut back by 2 bases and J by 7 bases. This CDR3 spans 16 amino acids. A remark on this clone: No antigen is known for it.

PCR involved 60 Vbeta and 13 Jbeta primers. TCRdb keeps only in-frame clones here, not all; method: immunoSEQ multiplex PCR. The table has around 120,000 clones, approximately 81% seen once; the top ten hold 3.9%. The chain joins TRBV6-5 to TRBJ2-1; TRBD2 matches at 9 bases. Sequencing input: PBMCs. The sequence was obtained from a woman aged 25 to 45 in good health and CMV-seronegative. The CDR3 sequence: CASSYVGLAGSNEQFF. The CDR3 coding sequence is TGTGCCAGCAGTTACGTCGGGCTAGCGGGATCAAATGAGCAGTTCTTC.